This T cell receptor (beta chain) was captured by sequencing in a study of blood T cell repertoires in COVID-19. Turning to the study itself: The analysed material was cDNA or gDNA that came from T cells, B-cell-depleted T cells, or PBMCs.

This clone occurred a few times. Assay: immunoSEQ multiplex PCR; the TCRdb copy retains only in-frame clones and omits some. The sample records about 30,000 clones, around 86% being singletons. The sequenced sample was peripheral blood. The TCR originated in a human donor in a cohort sampled during active COVID-19. The donor label of this sample is uncertain.

The CDR3 loop reads CASSEGTDSPLHF. In DNA, the CDR3 is TGTGCCAGCAGTGAAGGGACAGATTCACCCCTCCACTTT. This rearrangement joins TRBV6-1 to TRBJ1-6; D is possibly TRBD1 (6 bases). Per germline, CDR1 MNHNS and CDR2 SASEGT. CDR3 size: 13 residues. The V gene lost 1 base and the J gene lost 8 bases, with 6 bases spanning the gap.